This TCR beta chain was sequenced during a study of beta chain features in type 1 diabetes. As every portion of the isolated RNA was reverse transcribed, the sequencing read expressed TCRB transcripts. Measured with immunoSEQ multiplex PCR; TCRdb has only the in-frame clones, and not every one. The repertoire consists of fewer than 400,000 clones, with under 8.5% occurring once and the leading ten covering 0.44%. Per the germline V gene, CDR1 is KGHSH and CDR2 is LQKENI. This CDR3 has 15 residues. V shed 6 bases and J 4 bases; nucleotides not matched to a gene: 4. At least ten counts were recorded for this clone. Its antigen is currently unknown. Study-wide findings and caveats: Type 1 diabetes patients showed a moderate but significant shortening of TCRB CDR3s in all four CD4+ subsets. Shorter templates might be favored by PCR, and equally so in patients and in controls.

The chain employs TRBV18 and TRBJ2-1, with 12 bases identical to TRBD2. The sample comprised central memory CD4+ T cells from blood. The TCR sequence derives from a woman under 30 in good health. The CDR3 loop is CASSVLAGGYNEQFF. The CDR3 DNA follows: TGTGCCAGCTCGGTACTAGCGGGAGGATACAATGAGCAGTTCTTC.